A selection of T cell receptor beta chains follows, all from one sample in a study of blood T cell repertoires in COVID-19. TCRdb keeps only in-frame clones here, not all; method: immunoSEQ multiplex PCR. The sample lists 150,000 to 200,000 clones, roughly 82% occurring once. The specimen was PBMCs or T cells enriched from blood (not recorded which). The receptors stem from a young woman who had recovered from COVID-19. Both conserved end residues are part of each CDR3. Each record gives: J gene, D gene, clone size, V gene, CDR3 DNA, CDR3 protein. D genes are given only for firm matches. Only some rows state a clone size, as once, few, many or a class for expanded clones.

TRBJ1-6,-,-,TRBV28,TGTGCCAGCAGTCAGGGGCGCGGCCCCCCCGATTCACCCCTCCACTTT,CASSQGRGPPDSPLHF
TRBJ2-5,-,-,TRBV5-1,TGCGCCAGCAGCTTGGGAGCGTTGGTGTCGGAGACCCAGTACTTC,CASSLGALVSETQYF
TRBJ2-7,TRBD1,-,TRBV3-1/TRBV3-2,TGTGCCAGCAGCCTTACCCGACAGGGGGGGTACGAGCAGTACTTC,CASSLTRQGGYEQYF
TRBJ1-5,-,-,TRBV30,TGTGCCTGGAGCCCGGACAGAAATCAGCCCCAGCATTTT,CAWSPDRNQPQHF
TRBJ2-6,TRBD1,-,TRBV28,TGTGCCAGCAGTCGCCGGGACAGGGCCACTGGGGCCAACGTCCTGACTTTC,CASSRRDRATGANVLTF
TRBJ2-1,-,once,TRBV2,TGTGCCAGCAGAGCGGTCATTCCGTTCTTC,CASRAVIPFF
TRBJ1-5,-,few,TRBV7-2,TGTGCCAGCAGCTTATATGGCGCGGGGGCACAGCCCCAGCATTTT,CASSLYGAGAQPQHF
TRBJ2-1,TRBD2,-,TRBV9,TGTGCCAGCAGCGTTAGCGGGAGACAAAACAATGAGCAGTTCTTC,CASSVSGRQNNEQFF
TRBJ2-3,TRBD1,once,TRBV3-1/TRBV3-2,TGTGCCAGCAGCCAAACCGGGACAGGGGGGAGCACAGATACGCAGTATTTT,CASSQTGTGGSTDTQYF
TRBJ2-2,-,-,TRBV19,TGTGCCAGTAGTATAGAGTCGGGGTCCGGGGAGCTGTTTTTT,CASSIESGSGELFF
TRBJ2-1,-,-,TRBV29-1,TGCAGCGTTCCGGACAAGAGTGAGCAGTTCTTC,CSVPDKSEQFF
TRBJ1-1,TRBD1,-,TRBV5-4,TGTGCCAGCAGCTTGGCCGGGACAGGGCCCACTGAAGCTTTCTTT,CASSLAGTGPTEAFF
TRBJ2-5,-,-,TRBV6-5,TGTGCCAGCAGTTACGGGGCAGGGGTAGAGACCCAGTACTTC,CASSYGAGVETQYF
TRBJ2-1,-,-,TRBV27,TGTGCCAGCAGTTTATCGCCGAGCTCCTACAATGAGCAGTTCTTC,CASSLSPSSYNEQFF
TRBJ2-7,-,-,TRBV30,TGTGCCTGGGCGCGAGGACTGGACTACGAGCAGTACTTC,CAWARGLDYEQYF
TRBJ2-1,TRBD2,-,TRBV7-2,TGTGCCAGCAGCTTAGTGCTAGCGGGAGGCCATGAGCAGTTCTTC,CASSLVLAGGHEQFF
TRBJ2-7,-,-,TRBV5-1,TGCGCCAGCAGCCCGGGACTTTCCTACGAGCAGTACTTC,CASSPGLSYEQYF
TRBJ2-5,-,few,TRBV2,TGTGCCAGCAGTGAAGAGAGGGAGACCCAGTACTTC,CASSEERETQYF
TRBJ2-7,-,-,TRBV11-2,TGTGCCAGCAGTCTCGTGGGGCAGGCGCGCTACGAGCAGTACTTC,CASSLVGQARYEQYF
TRBJ1-1,TRBD1,-,TRBV28,TGTGCCAGCAGTTTATTCTACCGGACAGGGCCGGGCACTGAAGCTTTCTTT,CASSLFYRTGPGTEAFF
TRBJ1-1,-,-,TRBV5-1,TGCGCCAGCAGCTTGGAGGGACAGAACACTGAAGCTTTCTTT,CASSLEGQNTEAFF
TRBJ1-1,-,-,TRBV2,TGTGCCAACCCGACAGAAGTAGCTTTCTTT,CANPTEVAFF
TRBJ2-1,TRBD2,-,TRBV6-4,TGTGCCAGCAGTGACTCTAGCGGGAGCCCTACAGATGAGCAGTTCTTC,CASSDSSGSPTDEQFF
TRBJ1-2,TRBD1,-,TRBV19,TGTGCCAGTAGTGCTACCGGGACAGGGGGCGTATATGGCTACACCTTC,CASSATGTGGVYGYTF
TRBJ2-3,TRBD2,-,TRBV24-1,TGTGCCACCAGTGATTTGTCTAGCGGGATAGGGTCCCAGAATACGCAGTATTTT,CATSDLSSGIGSQNTQYF
TRBJ1-2,-,few,TRBV30,TGTGCCTGGAAGATACCGGAGGGCTACACCTTC,CAWKIPEGYTF
TRBJ1-1,-,-,TRBV29-1,TGCAGCGTCCGGGGAAGGGTTATCACTGAAGCTTTCTTT,CSVRGRVITEAFF